This T cell receptor beta chain derives from a study of response to subunit inactivated influenza vaccine. Study-wide findings and caveats: The authors suggested that few new T cells are recruited per seasonal influenza vaccination.

The CDR3 runs to 15 residues. Trimming removed 4 bases from V and 5 bases from J, with 16 bases in between. CDR1 KGHDR and CDR2 SFDVKD come from the germline V gene. TCRdb passed the RT-PCR reads through MiXCR, listing each CDR3 protein once. The sample consists of just under 250,000 distinct CDR3 sequences, 12% of them appearing once. This clonotype was picked up a small number of times. The antigen remains undetermined. This material consisted of non-naive T cells sorted from PBMCs, taken 14 to 15 days before vaccination. The V and J genes are TRBV24-1 and TRBJ2-5; D might be TRBD2 (5 bases). This receptor was taken from a man aged 50 to 60 who received an inactivated influenza vaccine. The CDR3 DNA reads TGTGCCACCAGTGACGCTGCGGGTCCGGGGGAGACCCAGTACTTC. Protein product: CATSDAAGPGETQYF.